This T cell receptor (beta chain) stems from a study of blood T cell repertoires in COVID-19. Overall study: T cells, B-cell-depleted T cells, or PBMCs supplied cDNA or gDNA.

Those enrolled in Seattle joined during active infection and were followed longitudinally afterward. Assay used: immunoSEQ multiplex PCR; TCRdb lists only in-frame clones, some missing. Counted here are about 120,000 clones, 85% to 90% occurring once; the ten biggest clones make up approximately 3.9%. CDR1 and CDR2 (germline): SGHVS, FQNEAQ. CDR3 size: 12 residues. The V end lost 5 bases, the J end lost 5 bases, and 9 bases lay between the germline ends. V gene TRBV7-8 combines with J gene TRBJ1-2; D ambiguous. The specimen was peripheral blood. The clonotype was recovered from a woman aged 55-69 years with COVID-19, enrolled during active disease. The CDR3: CASSRDSYGYTF. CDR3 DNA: TGTGCCAGCAGCCGAGACTCATATGGCTACACCTTC.